The 31 T cell receptor beta chains presented below share a single source sample, sequenced in a study of cytomegalovirus exposure and HLA in healthy donors. TCRdb keeps only in-frame clones here, not all; method: immunoSEQ multiplex PCR. This table has about 90,000 clones, roughly 84% appearing once. Sequenced input: PBMCs. Receptors originate from a woman aged 18 to 35 in good health and CMV-seropositive.

The V call is TRBV6-1, the J call TRBJ2-7; 8 bases agree with TRBD2. Germline CDR1 reads MNHNS; CDR2 reads SASEGT. This CDR3 is 14 amino acids long. V lost 6 bases, J lost 3 bases, and 7 bases stayed unmatched. CDR3: CASRGTGGGYEQYF. In DNA, the CDR3 is TGTGCCAGCAGAGGGACGGGGGGGGGCTACGAGCAGTACTTC.

The V call is TRBV11-2, the J call TRBJ1-1; the match to TRBD1 covers 7 bases. The junction had 3 bases not matched to a gene; V was cut back by 1 base and J by 4 bases. The CDR3 is 14 amino acids. Germline CDR1 is SGHAT and CDR2 is FQNNGV. The CDR3 loop is CASSLAPGGTEAFF. The DNA for the CDR3 is TGTGCCAGCAGCTTAGCACCAGGGGGCACTGAAGCTTTCTTT.

The CDR3 DNA follows: TGTGCCAGCAGTTCGGACTCGAGCTCCTATAATTCACCCCTCCACTTT. Translation: CASSSDSSSYNSPLHF. The chain carries TRBV28 and TRBJ1-6; D unresolved. Germline V lookup: CDR1 MDHEN, CDR2 SYDVKM. The CDR3 length is 16 residues. The ends were cut back, 4 bases at V and 0 bases at J, with 10 bases in the middle.

The chain employs TRBV7-3 and TRBJ2-3; D perhaps matches TRBD1 (5 bases). This CDR3 is built from 14 residues. V lost 3 bases and J lost 3, with 10 bases in between. The germline V gene has CDR1 SGHTA and CDR2 FQGTGA. The CDR3: CASSFRDRTDTQYF. The CDR3 DNA follows: TGTGCCAGCAGCTTCCGAGACAGAACAGATACGCAGTATTTT.

This chain connects TRBV5-1 to TRBJ1-5; D may be TRBD1 (6 bases). Germline-derived CDR1 and CDR2 are SGHRS and YFSETQ. Deletions cut 2 bases from V and 3 bases from J, with 9 bases between. The CDR3 is made up of 14 amino acids. CDR3 region: CASSLGQPNQPQHF. CDR3 coding DNA: TGCGCCAGCAGCTTAGGACAGCCCAATCAGCCCCAGCATTTT.

The rearrangement uses TRBV11-3 and TRBJ1-2; D is unclear. This CDR3 contains 15 residues. In germline, CDR1 is SGHNT, CDR2 YENEEA. V was pared by 7 bases and J by 2 bases, with 17 bases between. CDR3 sequence: CASISREGGNYGYTF. The CDR3 coding sequence is TGTGCCAGCATATCTCGGGAGGGCGGAAACTATGGCTACACCTTC.

The gene calls are TRBV18 and TRBJ2-1; 8 bases line up with TRBD2. This CDR3 comprises 16 residues. Germline CDR1 KGHSH, CDR2 LQKENI. The V and J ends lost 0 bases and 4 bases, in that order; junction bases with no gene match: 5. In DNA, the CDR3 is TGTGCCAGCTCACCACCCTCGCGGGGGGAGTACAATGAGCAGTTCTTC. Its protein product is CASSPPSRGEYNEQFF.

In this sample, this clone turned up a few times. The V and J genes are TRBV7-8 and TRBJ2-3, with 11 bases that match TRBD2. The length of the CDR3 is 16 residues. Germline-derived CDR1 and CDR2 are SGHVS and FQNEAQ. J was trimmed by 5 bases and V by 0 bases; bases with no gene match: 4. CDR3 sequence: CASSLALAGDGDTQYF. CDR3 bases: TGTGCCAGCAGCTTAGCACTAGCGGGGGATGGAGATACGCAGTATTTT.

This sequence joins TRBV5-1 and TRBJ2-3; the match to TRBD2 covers 8 bases. The germline V gene encodes CDR1 SGHRS and CDR2 YFSETQ. The CDR3 has 14 residues. Trimming took 3 bases from V and 5 from J; bases not matched to a gene: 5. CDR3 nucleotides: TGCGCCAGCAGCTCGGGGGGGCCTGAAGATACGCAGTATTTT. This codes for CASSSGGPEDTQYF.

This clone has only one observation. The chain links TRBV6-6 to TRBJ1-6; D is ambiguous. The CDR3 is 15 residues long. Germline V gene lookup returns CDR1 MNHNY and CDR2 SVGAGI (reference sequence). Trimming shortened V by 5 bases and J by 8 bases, and 16 bases separated the two germline ends. CDR3 sequence: CASSPQFRMDSPLHF. The CDR3 DNA sequence: TGTGCCAGCAGTCCCCAGTTCAGGATGGATTCACCCCTCCACTTT.

This chain uses TRBV7-3 with TRBJ1-1, with D unclear. The germline CDR1 and CDR2 sequences are SGHTA and FQGTGA. Deletions cut 5 bases from V and 1 base from J, with 8 bases between. The CDR3 loop spans 13 amino acids. Written as DNA, the CDR3 is TGTGCCAGCAGCCCCTCAGGGAACACTGAAGCTTTCTTT. It encodes CASSPSGNTEAFF.

The chain employs TRBV18 and TRBJ1-5; D gene ambiguous. This CDR3 has 16 amino acids. V shed 2 bases and J shed 1 base, with 12 bases lying between them. Germline CDR1 reads KGHSH; CDR2 reads LQKENI. CDR3 protein: CASSPWAVTSNQPQHF. The CDR3 DNA reads TGTGCCAGCTCACCATGGGCCGTTACAAGCAATCAGCCCCAGCATTTT.

This chain links TRBV5-6 with TRBJ1-6; no definite D call. Trimming pared 2 bases from V and 5 bases from J, leaving 14 bases between. The CDR3 sequence is 16 residues long. CDR1 is SGHDT, CDR2 YYEEEE, per germline. The CDR3 is CASSLFGGGHNSPLHF. DNA for the CDR3: TGTGCCAGCAGCTTATTCGGAGGTGGTCATAATTCACCCCTCCACTTT.

The chain joins TRBV14 to TRBJ1-4, with 9 positions matching TRBD1. The junction had 2 bases not matched to a gene; V was cut back by 4 bases and J by 5 bases. This CDR3 contains 14 residues. The germline CDR1 and CDR2 sequences are SGHDN and FVKESK. The CDR3 DNA follows: TGTGCCAGCAGCCCGACAGGGGGAAATGAAAAACTGTTTTTT. It is translated as CASSPTGGNEKLFF.

The V gene is TRBV5-1, the J gene TRBJ2-2, with D unresolved. The V gene lost 0 bases and the J gene lost 2 bases, with 5 bases spanning the gap. This CDR3 spans 14 amino acids. Germline-derived CDR1 and CDR2 are SGHRS and YFSETQ. Written as DNA, the CDR3 is TGCGCCAGCAGCTTGGACAGAAACACCGGGGAGCTGTTTTTT. It translates to CASSLDRNTGELFF.

Concerning this clone: Within the sample, other DNA sequences also encode this same CDR3. This chain connects TRBV18 to TRBJ2-5; TRBD1 agrees at 8 bases. The junction had 5 bases not matched to a gene; V was cut back by 3 bases and J by 5 bases. The germline CDR1 and CDR2 sequences are KGHSH and LQKENI. CDR3 length: 14 amino acids. CDR3 in DNA: TGTGCCAGCTCACCCGGACAGGGTAGGGAGACCCAGTACTTC. This encodes CASSPGQGRETQYF.

This clone was seen more than once but under ten times. The genes are TRBV10-1 and TRBJ1-4, with 7 bases fitting TRBD1. Trimming cost V 2 bases and J 8 bases; bases outside gene matches: 2. The CDR3 length is 13 residues. Germline values: CDR1 WNHNN, CDR2 SYGVQD (reference sequence). The CDR3 protein is CASSEGQDEKLFF. The CDR3 nucleotides are TGCGCCAGCAGTGAGGGACAGGACGAAAAACTGTTTTTT.

The V call is TRBV5-5, the J call TRBJ1-2; 7 bases are shared with TRBD1. V shed 4 bases and J 4 bases; nucleotides not matched to a gene: 7. CDR1 and CDR2 from the germline V gene are SGHKS and YYEKEE (reference sequence). There are 14 residues in the CDR3. The CDR3 nucleotides read TGTGCCAGCAGCCTCACGGGGGACAGCTATGGCTACACCTTC. It encodes CASSLTGDSYGYTF.

The V gene is TRBV7-2, the J gene TRBJ2-7; the D is unclear. The V end lost 4 bases, the J end lost 0 bases, and 7 bases lay between the germline ends. Germline V lookup: CDR1 SGHTA, CDR2 FQGNSA. The CDR3 runs to 13 residues. CDR3 loop: CASSSMSSYEQYF. In DNA, the CDR3 is TGTGCCAGCAGCTCGATGAGCTCCTACGAGCAGTACTTC. The whole variable domain, filled in from reference TRBV7-2 and TRBJ2-7, reads GAGVSQSPSNKVTEKGKDVELRCDPISGHTALYWYRQSLGQGLEFLIYFQGNSAPDKSGLPSDRFSAERTGGSVSTLTIQRTQQEDSAVYLCASSSMSSYEQYFGPGTRLTVT.

The gene calls are TRBV27 and TRBJ1-5; D perhaps matches TRBD1 (6 bases). CDR1 is MNHEY and CDR2 is SMNVEV in the germline V gene (reference sequence). The CDR3 runs 15 residues. Trimming took off 6 bases at V and 0 bases at J, with 12 bases between the two ends. The CDR3 loop reads CASSLTGSSNQPQHF. CDR3 bases: TGTGCCAGCAGCCTTACAGGGTCTAGCAATCAGCCCCAGCATTTT.

Here the CDR3 reads CASSYRAPVSEKLFF. The CDR3 nucleotides read TGTGCCAGCAGCTACAGGGCTCCCGTATCGGAAAAACTGTTTTTT. V usage is TRBV7-9 and J usage is TRBJ1-4; D is possibly TRBD1 (6 bases). Germline CDR1 is SEHNR and CDR2 is FQNEAQ (reference sequence). Trimming took 4 bases from V and 8 from J, leaving 17 bases between them. The CDR3 is made up of 15 amino acids. Together with reference TRBV7-9 and TRBJ1-4, the CDR3 gives the full variable domain: DTGVSQNPRHKITKRGQNVTFRCDPISEHNRLYWYRQTLGQGPEFLTYFQNEAQLEKSRLLSDRFSAERPKGSFSTLEIQRTEQGDSAMYLCASSYRAPVSEKLFFGSGTQLSVL.

The chain is built from TRBV19 and TRBJ1-1; D unclear. Trimming took off 4 bases at V and 4 bases at J, with 13 bases between the two ends. The CDR3 contains 14 residues. The germline gives CDR1 LNHDA, CDR2 SQIVND (reference sequence). DNA of the CDR3: TGTGCCAGTAGTACTCCTACTGGAGCCACTGAAGCTTTCTTT. It specifies CASSTPTGATEAFF.

This clone turned up a few times. This chain connects TRBV19 to TRBJ1-1; D gene ambiguous. This CDR3 has 14 amino acids. Germline V CDR1 and CDR2: LNHDA, SQIVND (reference sequence). With 7 bases removed from V and 2 bases from J, the gap between germline ends came to 14 bases. The CDR3 spells CASTLGQSNTEAFF. The CDR3 bases are TGTGCCAGTACCCTTGGGCAGAGTAACACTGAAGCTTTCTTT. The full variable domain, rest sourced from reference TRBV19 and TRBJ1-1, is DGGITQSPKYLFRKEGQNVTLSCEQNLNHDAMYWYRQDPGQGLRLIYYSQIVNDFQKGDIAEGYSVSREKKESFPLTVTSAQKNPTAFYLCASTLGQSNTEAFFGQGTRLTVV.

The V and J genes are TRBV15 and TRBJ2-3; 7 nucleotides agree with TRBD2. The V and J ends lost 1 base and 6 bases, in that order; junction bases with no gene match: 4. The CDR3 covers 14 residues. Per germline, CDR1 LNHNV and CDR2 YYDKDF (reference sequence). The CDR3 region is CATSRGQGGDTQYF. In nucleotides, the CDR3 is TGTGCCACCAGCAGAGGCCAGGGAGGGGATACGCAGTATTTT.

The gene calls are TRBV6-5 and TRBJ1-1; D is undetermined. The CDR3 totals 14 residues. Trimming removed 0 bases at V and 8 bases at J, with 13 bases between. Germline CDR1 reads MNHEY; CDR2 reads SVGAGI. The CDR3, as DNA: TGTGCCAGCAGTTACTCGAGGCAGCCTGTAGAAGCTTTCTTT. It codes for CASSYSRQPVEAFF.

Concerning this clone itself: One end of the junction varies from germline; a read error may be responsible. This chain connects TRBV19 to TRBJ1-2; 9 nucleotides align to TRBD1. The V gene's germline CDR1 is LNHDA and CDR2 SQIVND (reference sequence). The CDR3 runs 15 residues. In DNA, the CDR3 is TGTGCCAGCAGTATCCCCGACAGGGGGATGTATGGCTACACCTTC. It specifies CASSIPDRGMYGYTF.

The gene calls are TRBV28 and TRBJ1-2, with a weak D call TRBD1 (5 bases). CDR1 is MDHEN, CDR2 SYDVKM, per germline. The V and J ends lost 7 bases and 5 bases respectively, with 11 bases between them. This CDR3 has 12 residues. CDR3 coding DNA: TGTGCCAGCACTCAGGGAGGGTATGGCTACACCTTC. Its translation is CASTQGGYGYTF.

The J gene is TRBJ1-3, the V gene TRBV30; D unresolved. The CDR3 covers 15 residues. Between the trimmed V and J ends, which lost 3 bases and 0 bases, there was a span of 12 bases. Germline CDR1 GTSNPN, CDR2 SVGIG (reference sequence). CDR3 nucleotide sequence: TGTGCCTGGAGCTCCCACTGGAGCTCTGGAAACACCATATATTTT. Residues: CAWSSHWSSGNTIYF.

This chain links TRBV12-5 with TRBJ2-2; D gene ambiguous. V was trimmed by 1 base and J by 5 bases, leaving 11 bases between them. Germline values: CDR1 LGHNT, CDR2 FRNRAP. The CDR3 runs to 15 residues. The CDR3 DNA sequence: TGTGCTAGTGGTTTGGACGGATCCGGGACCGGGGAGCTGTTTTTT. Its protein is CASGLDGSGTGELFF. Drawing the rest from reference TRBV12-5 and TRBJ2-2, the complete variable domain is DARVTQTPRHKVTEMGQEVTMRCQPILGHNTVFWYRQTMMQGLELLAYFRNRAPLDDSGMPKDRFSAEMPDATLATLKIQPSEPRDSAVYFCASGLDGSGTGELFFGEGSRLTVL.

This chain links TRBV7-7 with TRBJ2-2, with D perhaps matching TRBD2 (6 bases). Germline loops: CDR1 SSHAT, CDR2 FNYEAQ (reference sequence). CDR3 size: 15 residues. V lost 5 bases and J lost 6, with 16 bases in between. CDR3 nucleotide sequence: TGTGCCAGCAGCGCGACCGGGAGTAGAGCCGGGGAGCTGTTTTTT. Translating gives CASSATGSRAGELFF.

This chain links TRBV19 with TRBJ1-5; D is unresolved. Trimming shortened V by 7 bases and J by 0 bases, and 19 bases separated the two germline ends. The germline CDR1 and CDR2 sequences are LNHDA and SQIVND (reference sequence). The CDR3 is 17 amino acids. Here the CDR3 reads CASIGLLAAYSNQPQHF. CDR3 nucleotide sequence: TGTGCCAGTATCGGTCTGTTGGCAGCGTATAGCAATCAGCCCCAGCATTTT.